This T cell receptor (beta chain) was sequenced during a study of blood T cell repertoires in COVID-19. Study information: T cells, B-cell-depleted T cells, or PBMCs supplied cDNA or gDNA.

CDR3 length: 15 amino acids. The germline V gene has CDR1 KGHSH and CDR2 LQKENI. J was trimmed by 1 base and V by 0 bases; bases with no gene match: 0. Study processing details: The authors estimated nucleated cell counts from reference gene primer amplification. The repertoire was sequenced with immunoSEQ multiplex PCR; TCRdb's copy has only in-frame clones and lacks some. V and J calls and clone size are as listed in that table; D and trimming were resolved from the DNA. Counted here are 85,000 to 130,000 clones, approximately 80% occurring once; the ten biggest clones make up roughly 29%. Specimen: peripheral blood. The TCR was taken from a man between 60 and 70 years old with acute or convalescent COVID-19. The chain recombines TRBV18 with TRBJ2-3, with 8 bases identical to TRBD2. The CDR3 loop is CASSPPSGGTDTQYF. The CDR3 DNA is TGTGCCAGCTCACCACCTAGCGGGGGCACAGATACGCAGTATTTT.